This entry concerns a single T cell receptor (beta chain). Per the germline V gene, CDR1 is SGHDN and CDR2 is FVKESK. The CDR3 length is 13 residues. The V gene lost 3 bases and the J gene lost 3 bases, with 6 bases spanning the gap. This sample was included in a study of blood T cell repertoires in COVID-19. Authors' data handling: Scientists estimated how many nucleated cells there were by amplifying reference gene primers. Profiling relied on immunoSEQ multiplex PCR, and the TCRdb table lists in-frame clones only, not all of them. V, J and clone size are those of that table, while D and trimming were read from the DNA. In the table there are some 180,000 clones, more than 85% of which are singletons.

The sequencing input was PBMCs or T cells enriched from blood (not recorded which). This receptor was obtained from a woman in her forties in a cohort exposed to, infected with or recovered from COVID-19 (not recorded which). The rearrangement links TRBV14 to TRBJ2-1; D is unclear. CDR3 bases: TGTGCCAGCAGCCACCTGTACTACAATGAGCAGTTCTTC. Translating gives CASSHLYYNEQFF.